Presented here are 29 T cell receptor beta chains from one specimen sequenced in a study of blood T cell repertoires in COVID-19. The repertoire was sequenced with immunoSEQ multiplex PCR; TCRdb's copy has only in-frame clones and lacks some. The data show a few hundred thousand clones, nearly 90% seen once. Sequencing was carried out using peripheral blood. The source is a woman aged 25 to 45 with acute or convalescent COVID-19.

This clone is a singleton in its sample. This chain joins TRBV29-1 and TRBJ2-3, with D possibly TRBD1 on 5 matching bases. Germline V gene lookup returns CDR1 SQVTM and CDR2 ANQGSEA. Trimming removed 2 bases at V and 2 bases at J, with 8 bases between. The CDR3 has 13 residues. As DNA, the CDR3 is TGCAGCGTTGAACAGGGTCTCACAGATACGCAGTATTTT. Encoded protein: CSVEQGLTDTQYF.

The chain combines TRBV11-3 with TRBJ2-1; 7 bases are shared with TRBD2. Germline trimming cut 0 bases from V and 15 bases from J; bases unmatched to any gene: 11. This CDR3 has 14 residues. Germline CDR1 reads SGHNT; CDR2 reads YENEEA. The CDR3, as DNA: TGTGCCAGCAGCTTAGACCCGGCGGGAGATAGTCGGTTCTTC. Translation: CASSLDPAGDSRFF.

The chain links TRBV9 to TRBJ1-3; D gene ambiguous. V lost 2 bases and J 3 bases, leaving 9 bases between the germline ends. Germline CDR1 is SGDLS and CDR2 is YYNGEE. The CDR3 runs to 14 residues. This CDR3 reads CASSVPGNGNTIYF. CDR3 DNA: TGTGCCAGCAGCGTTCCCGGGAATGGAAACACCATATATTTT.

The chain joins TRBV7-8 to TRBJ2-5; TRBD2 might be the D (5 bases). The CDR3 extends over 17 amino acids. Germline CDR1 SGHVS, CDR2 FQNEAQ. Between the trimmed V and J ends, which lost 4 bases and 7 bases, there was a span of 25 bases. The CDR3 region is CASSSRAVTPPEGTQYF. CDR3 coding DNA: TGTGCCAGCAGCTCCAGAGCGGTTACCCCGCCTGAGGGGACCCAGTACTTC.

CDR3 in DNA: TGTGCCAGCAGCTTAGATTCAGGGGGAGGAACAAGGAATGAGCAGTTCTTC. Protein sequence: CASSLDSGGGTRNEQFF. V gene TRBV7-9 combines with J gene TRBJ2-1; perhaps TRBD1 as D (7 bases). From germline, CDR1 is SEHNR and CDR2 FQNEAQ (reference sequence). The CDR3 totals 17 residues. Deletions cut 1 base from V and 7 bases from J, with 20 bases between.

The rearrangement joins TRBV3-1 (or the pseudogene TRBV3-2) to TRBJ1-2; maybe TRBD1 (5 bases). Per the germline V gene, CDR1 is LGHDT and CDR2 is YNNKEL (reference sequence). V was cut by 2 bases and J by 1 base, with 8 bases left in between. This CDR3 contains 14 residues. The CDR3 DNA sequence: TGTGCCAGCAGCCAACAGGGCTTTAACTATGGCTACACCTTC. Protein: CASSQQGFNYGYTF.

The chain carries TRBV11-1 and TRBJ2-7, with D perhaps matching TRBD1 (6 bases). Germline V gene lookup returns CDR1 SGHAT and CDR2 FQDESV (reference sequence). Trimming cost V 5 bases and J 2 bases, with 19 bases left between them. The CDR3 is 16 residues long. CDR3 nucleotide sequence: TGTGCCAGCAGCAAAAGAACAGGGTCCCTAGCCTACGAGCAGTACTTC. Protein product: CASSKRTGSLAYEQYF.

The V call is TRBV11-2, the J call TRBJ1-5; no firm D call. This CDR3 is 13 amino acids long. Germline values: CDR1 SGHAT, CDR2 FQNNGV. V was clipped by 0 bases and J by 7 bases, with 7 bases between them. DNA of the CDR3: TGTGCCAGCAGCTTAGATTCGGTCCAGCCCCAGCATTTT. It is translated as CASSLDSVQPQHF.

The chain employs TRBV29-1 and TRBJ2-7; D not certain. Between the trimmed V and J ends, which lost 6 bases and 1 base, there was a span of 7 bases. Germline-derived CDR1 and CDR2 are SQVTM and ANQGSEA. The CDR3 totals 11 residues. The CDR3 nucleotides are TGCAGCGTAGAGACTTCCTACGAGCAGTACTTC. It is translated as CSVETSYEQYF.

This chain's CDR3 is CASLTGGILNIQYF. Here the CDR3 DNA reads TGTGCCAGTCTTACAGGGGGGATACTCAACATTCAGTACTTC. V and J are TRBV6-5 and TRBJ2-4, with 8 bases fitting TRBD1. There are 14 residues in the CDR3. J lost 7 bases, V lost 9 bases, and 11 bases had no gene match. Germline V lookup: CDR1 MNHEY, CDR2 SVGAGI.

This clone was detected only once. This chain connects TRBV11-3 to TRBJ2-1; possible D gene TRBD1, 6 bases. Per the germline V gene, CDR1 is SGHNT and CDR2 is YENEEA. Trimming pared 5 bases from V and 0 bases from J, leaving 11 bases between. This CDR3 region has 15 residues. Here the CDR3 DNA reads TGTGCCAGCAGCGTCAGGGGAAGCTCCTACAATGAGCAGTTCTTC. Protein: CASSVRGSSYNEQFF. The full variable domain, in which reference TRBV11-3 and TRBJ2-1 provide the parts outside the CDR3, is EAGVVQSPRYKIIEKKQPVAFWCNPISGHNTLYWYLQNLGQGPELLIRYENEEAVDDSQLPKDRFSAERLKGVDSTLKIQPAELGDSAVYLCASSVRGSSYNEQFFGPGTRLTVL.

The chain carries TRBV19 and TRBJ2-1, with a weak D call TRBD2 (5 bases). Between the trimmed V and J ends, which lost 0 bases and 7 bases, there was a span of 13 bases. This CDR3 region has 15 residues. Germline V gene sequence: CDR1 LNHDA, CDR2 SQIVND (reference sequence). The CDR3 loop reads CASSIDEGRLNEQFF. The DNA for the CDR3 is TGTGCCAGTAGTATAGACGAGGGTCGGTTGAATGAGCAGTTCTTC.

CDR3 DNA: TGTGCCAGTAACCCGGGGAGGGGACACAGTAGTAACTATGGCTACACCTTC. It yields the protein CASNPGRGHSSNYGYTF. The chain has TRBV19 and TRBJ1-2, with a weak D call TRBD1 (6 bases). Germline CDR1 and CDR2: LNHDA and SQIVND (reference sequence). V was cut by 7 bases and J by 1 base, with 22 bases left in between. The CDR3 covers 17 residues.

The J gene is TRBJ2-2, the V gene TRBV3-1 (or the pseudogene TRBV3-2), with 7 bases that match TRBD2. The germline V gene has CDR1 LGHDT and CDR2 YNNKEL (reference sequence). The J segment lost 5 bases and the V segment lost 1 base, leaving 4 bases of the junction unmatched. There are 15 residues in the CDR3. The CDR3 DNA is TGTGCCAGCAGCCAAGTTCCTAGCGGAACCGGGGAGCTGTTTTTT. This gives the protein CASSQVPSGTGELFF.

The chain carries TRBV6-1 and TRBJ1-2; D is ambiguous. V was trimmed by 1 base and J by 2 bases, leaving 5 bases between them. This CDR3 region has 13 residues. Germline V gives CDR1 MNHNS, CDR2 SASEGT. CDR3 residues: CASSEGRNYGYTF. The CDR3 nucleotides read TGTGCCAGCAGTGAAGGTCGGAACTATGGCTACACCTTC.

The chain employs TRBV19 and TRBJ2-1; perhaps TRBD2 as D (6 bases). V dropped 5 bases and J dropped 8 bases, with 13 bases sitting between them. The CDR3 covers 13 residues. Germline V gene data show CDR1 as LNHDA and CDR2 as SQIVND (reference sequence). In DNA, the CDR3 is TGTGCCAGTAGTTCGACTAGTACCGATGAGCAGTTCTTC. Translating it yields CASSSTSTDEQFF.

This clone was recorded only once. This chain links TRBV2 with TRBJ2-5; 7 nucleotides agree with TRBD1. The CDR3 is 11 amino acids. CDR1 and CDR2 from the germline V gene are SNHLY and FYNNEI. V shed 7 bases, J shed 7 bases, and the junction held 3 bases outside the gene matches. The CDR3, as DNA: TGTGCCAGCAATGGACAGGCGACCCAGTACTTC. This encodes CASNGQATQYF.

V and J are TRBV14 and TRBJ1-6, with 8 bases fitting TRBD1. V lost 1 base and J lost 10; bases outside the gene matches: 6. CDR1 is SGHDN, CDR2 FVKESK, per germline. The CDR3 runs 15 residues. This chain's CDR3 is CASSQVDRAKSPLHF. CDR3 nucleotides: TGTGCCAGCAGCCAAGTGGACAGGGCCAAGTCACCCCTCCACTTT.

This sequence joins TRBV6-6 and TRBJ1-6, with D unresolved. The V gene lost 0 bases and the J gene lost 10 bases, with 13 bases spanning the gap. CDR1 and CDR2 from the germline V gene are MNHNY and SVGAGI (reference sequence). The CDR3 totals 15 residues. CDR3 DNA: TGTGCCAGCAGTTACTCGTCCGGGATCGTCTCACCCCTCCACTTT. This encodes CASSYSSGIVSPLHF.

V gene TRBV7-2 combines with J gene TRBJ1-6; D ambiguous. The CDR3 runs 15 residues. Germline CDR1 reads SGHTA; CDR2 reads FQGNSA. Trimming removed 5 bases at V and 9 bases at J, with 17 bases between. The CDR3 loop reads CASSESGLGSSPLHF. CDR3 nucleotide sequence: TGTGCCAGCAGCGAAAGTGGGCTTGGGAGTTCACCCCTCCACTTT. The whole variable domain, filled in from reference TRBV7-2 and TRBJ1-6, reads GAGVSQSPSNKVTEKGKDVELRCDPISGHTALYWYRQSLGQGLEFLIYFQGNSAPDKSGLPSDRFSAERTGGSVSTLTIQRTQQEDSAVYLCASSESGLGSSPLHFGNGTRLTVT.

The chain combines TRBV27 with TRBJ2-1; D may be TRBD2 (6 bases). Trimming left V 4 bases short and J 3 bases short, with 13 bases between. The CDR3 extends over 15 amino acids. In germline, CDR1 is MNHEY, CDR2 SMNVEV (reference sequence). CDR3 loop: CASSSGRGGYNEQFF. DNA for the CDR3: TGTGCCAGCAGTTCCGGGAGAGGTGGCTACAATGAGCAGTTCTTC.

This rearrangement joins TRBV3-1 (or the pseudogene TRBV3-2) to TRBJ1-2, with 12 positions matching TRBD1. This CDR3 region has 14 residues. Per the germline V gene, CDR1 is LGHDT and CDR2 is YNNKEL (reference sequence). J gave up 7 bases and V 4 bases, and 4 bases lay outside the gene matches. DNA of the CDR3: TGTGCCAGCAGCCCGGGACAGGGGGCGGTTGGCTACACCTTC. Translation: CASSPGQGAVGYTF.

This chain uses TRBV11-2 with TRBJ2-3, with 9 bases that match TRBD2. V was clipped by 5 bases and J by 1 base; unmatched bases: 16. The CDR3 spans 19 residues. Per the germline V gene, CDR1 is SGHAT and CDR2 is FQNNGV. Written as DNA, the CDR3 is TGTGCCAGCAGCCCCAGGGGCCTAGCGGGATTATCGGGCACAGATACGCAGTATTTT. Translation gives CASSPRGLAGLSGTDTQYF.

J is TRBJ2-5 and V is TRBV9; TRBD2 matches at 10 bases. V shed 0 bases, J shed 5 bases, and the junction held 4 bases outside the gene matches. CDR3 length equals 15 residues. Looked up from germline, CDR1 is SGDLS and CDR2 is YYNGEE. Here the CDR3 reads CASSVDPSGSETQYF. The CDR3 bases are TGTGCCAGCAGCGTAGACCCTAGCGGGAGTGAGACCCAGTACTTC.

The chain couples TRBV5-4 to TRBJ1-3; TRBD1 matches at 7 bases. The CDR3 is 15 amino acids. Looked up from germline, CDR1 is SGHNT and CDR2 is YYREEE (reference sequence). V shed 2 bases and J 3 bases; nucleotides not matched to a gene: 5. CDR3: CASSLPGQSGNTIYF. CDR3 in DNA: TGTGCCAGCAGCTTACCGGGACAGAGTGGAAACACCATATATTTT.

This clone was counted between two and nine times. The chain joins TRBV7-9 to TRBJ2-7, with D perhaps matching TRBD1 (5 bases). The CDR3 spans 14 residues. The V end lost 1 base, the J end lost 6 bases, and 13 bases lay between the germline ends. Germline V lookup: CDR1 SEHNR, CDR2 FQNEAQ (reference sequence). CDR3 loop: CASSLDGSGSEQYF. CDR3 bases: TGTGCCAGCAGCTTAGACGGCTCAGGGTCCGAGCAGTACTTC.

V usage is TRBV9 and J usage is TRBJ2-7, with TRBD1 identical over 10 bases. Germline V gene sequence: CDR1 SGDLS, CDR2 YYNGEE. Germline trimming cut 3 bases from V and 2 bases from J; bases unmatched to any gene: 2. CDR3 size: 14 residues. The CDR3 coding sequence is TGTGCCAGCAGCGCGGGACAGGGGACCTACGAGCAGTACTTC. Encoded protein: CASSAGQGTYEQYF.

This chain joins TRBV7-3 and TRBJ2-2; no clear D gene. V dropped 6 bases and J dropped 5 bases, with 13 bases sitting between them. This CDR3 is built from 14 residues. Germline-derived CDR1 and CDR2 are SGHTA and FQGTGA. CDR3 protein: CASRPGSGTGELFF. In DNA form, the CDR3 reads TGTGCCAGCAGGCCTGGGTCGGGTACCGGGGAGCTGTTTTTT.

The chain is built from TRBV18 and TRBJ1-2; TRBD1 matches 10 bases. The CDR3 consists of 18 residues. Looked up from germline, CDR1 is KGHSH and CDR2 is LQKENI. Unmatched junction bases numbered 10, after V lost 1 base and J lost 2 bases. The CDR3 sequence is CASSPLFGQGVLNYGYTF. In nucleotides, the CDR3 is TGTGCCAGCTCACCACTCTTCGGACAGGGGGTATTAAACTATGGCTACACCTTC.